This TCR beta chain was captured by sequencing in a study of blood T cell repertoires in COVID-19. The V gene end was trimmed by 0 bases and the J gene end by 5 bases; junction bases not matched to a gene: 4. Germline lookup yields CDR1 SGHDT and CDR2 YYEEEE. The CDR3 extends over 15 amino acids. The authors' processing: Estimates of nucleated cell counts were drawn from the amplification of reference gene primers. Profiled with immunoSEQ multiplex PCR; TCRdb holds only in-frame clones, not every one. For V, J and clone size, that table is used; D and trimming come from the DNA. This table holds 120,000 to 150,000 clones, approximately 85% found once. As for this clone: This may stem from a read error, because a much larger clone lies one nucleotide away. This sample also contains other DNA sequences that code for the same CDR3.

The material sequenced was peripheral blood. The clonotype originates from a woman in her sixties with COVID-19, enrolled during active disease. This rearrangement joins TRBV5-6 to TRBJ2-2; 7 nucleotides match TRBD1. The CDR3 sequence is CASSLGGGGTGELFF. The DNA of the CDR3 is TGTGCCAGCAGCTTGGGAGGGGGCGGTACCGGGGAGCTGTTTTTT.